The source of this TCR beta chain is a study of cytomegalovirus exposure and HLA in healthy donors (dated by TCRdb to about 2017). With regard to the full study: An earlier analysis of around 600 of the donors reported about 250 Gb of sequence data and 120 million or so unique TCR beta sequences from 150 million to 200 million T cells. An early release covering around 630 HLA-typed donors comprised roughly 300 gigabases of sequencing data and tens of millions of unique TCR sequences. The genetic ancestry cluster associated with self-reported Caucasian donors included roughly 84% of the roughly 400 genotyped donors. The aim of the study was to test whether cataloging public T cell receptors could identify signatures of past pathogen exposure. Using immunosequencing, the study profiled T cell repertoires from about 650 subjects and related those repertoires to cytomegalovirus serostatus. Along with the roughly 700-subject first cohort, a separate validation cohort of over a hundred different subjects was used. The study combined high-throughput TCR immunosequencing, statistical association of individual TCRs with disease status, and machine learning to predict cytomegalovirus infection status. A later analysis re-examined previously published TCR beta repertoires from about 700 donors and added high-resolution HLA genotyping to investigate patterns of TCR occurrence. In the later analysis, no new phenotypic data were used to find candidate immune exposures; instead, reliance was placed on TCR beta sequences and their occurrence across donors. An earlier analysis of a few hundred of the donors applied high-throughput TCR beta sequencing to assess whether each TCR beta V gene segment acted as functional or pseudogenic. Donor age, sex, ethnicity and CMV serostatus were compiled alongside the repertoire data. In a later genetic analysis, genome-wide SNP genotypes for 398 of the 666 donors were used, and that subset was treated as a discovery cohort. All discovery cohort repertoires had been generated using a single sequencing platform. HLA typing covered class I and class II loci at four-digit resolution. The number of donors typed differed by locus, with roughly 620-640 for A, B, C, DRB1 and DQB1, roughly 520 for DQA1, 606 for DPA1, and over 400 for DPB1. Several DR-DQ haplotypes were handled as single units for association and clustering because linkage in the cohort was strong. Among about 400 genotyped donors of the cohort, an average of roughly 230,000 unique TCR beta nucleotide sequences was sequenced per donor, of which about 18% were non-productive. General findings and caveats noted by the study authors: The authors suggested that the approach could potentially be generalized to other disease states and immunological phenotypes. Correlated functional status among segregating V segments might be attributable to linkage disequilibrium, but an unknown experimental factor could not be ruled out. In both the original and validation cohorts, the classifier was reported to diagnose cytomegalovirus status with high specificity and sensitivity. Broadly in line with IMGT annotations, most TCR beta V segments showed up in productive rearrangements about 87% or about 30% of the time in an earlier analysis of 450 to 600 of the donors. In a later analysis, TCR association rates were found to vary across HLA loci, with the most associated TCRs seen for DRB1 alleles and the fewest for HLA-C alleles. Over 15 rarely observed V segments, including chromosome 9 orphons, were excluded from the earlier analysis of some 590 of the donors because counts were too low. While some public TCRs were present in many individuals, most TCR sequences turned up only very rarely across donors. When HLA alleles, especially DR and DQ, strongly co-occurred, attributing TCR associations to individual alleles was difficult. A further reported finding was that TCR beta sequences accurately predicted the HLA-A and HLA-B alleles for most subjects in the first cohort. In the study, approximately 160 TCR beta chains were listed as associated with cytomegalovirus. The cohort was sequenced for TCR beta chains only, and without alpha or paired-chain data the features that could be detected were limited. A later genetic analysis associated a missense DCLRE1C variant with V-gene and J-gene trimming of TCR beta chains, and an independent cohort replicated the association. A few of the identified cytomegalovirus-associated TCR beta chains were confirmed in vitro to be specific for cytomegalovirus antigens. Some IMGT-functional V segments, including TRBV6-2 and TRBV6-3, could not be distinguished by the 87-base-pair reads and were therefore excluded. According to a later genetic analysis, donors in an Asian-associated ancestry cluster had fewer N-insertions in productive TCRs than the approximately 690-donor mean. In a later analysis, most CMV-associated TCR beta chains were found to appear HLA-restricted, with HLA associations seemingly driven largely by CMV exposure. Presence/absence analyses assumed roughly uniform sequencing depth across donors, an assumption that may not hold. Specific HLA alleles were associated with around 18,000 TCR beta sequences at a false discovery rate of 0.05 in a later analysis. Several of the top co-occurrence clusters appeared to be linked to parvovirus B19, influenza, CMV and Epstein-Barr virus, according to a later analysis. Because some donors lacked HLA typing at each locus, the association tests relied only on the typed subset. The only immune exposure information available for the cohort was CMV serostatus. A group of highly shared sequence variants was considered likely to be a technical artifact of the sequencing pipeline. Compared with equally common non-associated chains, HLA-associated TCR beta chains in a later analysis were more clonally expanded and had lower generation probabilities.

The cohort consisted of 666 healthy bone marrow donors. At the time of sampling, every cohort member was nominally healthy, though immune exposures that went unrecorded were likely present. The donor tested CMV seropositive, placing the donor among the 250 to 350 seropositive members of the cohort. Each donor provided a peripheral blood sample, and peripheral blood mononuclear cells were used for TCR beta sequencing. Genomic DNA extraction from the blood cell samples was performed with the Qiagen DNeasy Blood Extraction Kit. About this clone itself: The antigen this receptor binds is unknown. No clone much larger than this one lies a single base away; base qualities are absent.

CDR1 and CDR2 (SGHDT, YYEEEE) derive from the germline V gene. V was cut back by 0 bases and J by 0 bases, leaving a gap of 6 bases between them. Its CDR3 holds 14 amino acids, cysteine through phenylalanine. The CDR3 DNA has 42 bases and is translated from base 1. The library was made by the immunoSEQ multiplex PCR assay. For the multiplex PCR, a mixture combining 60 forward primers for TCR Vbeta segments and 13 reverse primers for TCR Jbeta segments was used. The CDR3 region of rearranged TCR beta genes was amplified from genomic DNA with a multiplex PCR assay. The amplified TCR beta libraries were sequenced on the Illumina HiSeq System as 87-base-pair reads. From the authors' description of their analysis: A later analysis tallied approximately 87 million unique TCR beta chains across the 660 or so repertoires, and approximately 12 million of those chains were shared by two or more donors. A nearest-neighbor algorithm error-corrected the raw reads and collapsed the reads into unique sequences, merging closely related sequences to remove PCR and sequencing errors. V, D and J gene segments were assigned by aligning CDR3 sequences to IMGT reference sequences. For a sequence to be retained, a match of at least six nucleotides to both a V gene segment and a J gene segment was required. A rearrangement counted as productive if the CDR3 had no stop codons and remained in frame with V and J, and every other rearrangement counted as non-productive. CDR3 was defined according to IMGT convention as the region running from the second conserved V-encoded cysteine to the conserved J-encoded phenylalanine. Sequences without an unambiguous match to a single V gene segment were excluded from the earlier analysis of a few hundred of the donors. In an earlier analysis of several hundred of the donors, a V segment was called functional when productive rearrangements were above 56.7%, and segregating when the standard deviation between donors exceeded 5%. A statistical classification framework was built to diagnose cytomegalovirus status from the catalog of TCR beta chain sequences. A later analysis assigned V and J genes by comparing TCR nucleotide sequences with IMGT/GENE-DB human TR gene sequences. The TCRdist pipeline was used in a later analysis to assign CDR3 sequences and most-parsimonious VDJ recombination scenarios. In a later analysis, each TCR beta chain was defined by its CDR3 amino acid sequence together with its V-gene family, and reads without a unique V-gene family were excluded. A later analysis removed 500 to 600 highly shared, low-generation-probability nucleotide sequences to deal with suspected cross-contamination and a sequencing artifact. In a later analysis, a clonal expansion index for each public chain was calculated from normalized within-repertoire ranks of inferred template counts. Generation probabilities in a later analysis came from a VDJ recombination model fitted to out-of-frame rearrangements, and those results were checked against IGoR. In a later analysis, hypergeometric tests were used to score TCR-TCR, TCR-HLA and TCR-CMV co-occurrence, with a repertoire-size bias correction applied to TCR pairs. In a later analysis, false discovery rates were estimated by permuting HLA or CMV assignments 20 times. In a later analysis, co-occurring TCRs were grouped with DBSCAN, and TCRdist sequence similarity was added when clustering was performed within HLA-allele-positive subsets. Co-occurrence clustering excluded repertoires with fewer than 30,000 or more than 120,000 public chains, plus five with anomalous nucleotide sharing. The table comes from immuneACCESS by way of TCRdb, which keeps in-frame sequences with V and J called. Part of the clones is missing from these tables; in studies checked, under half for an unresolved V gene and the rest for unknown reasons. V and J calls and clone size come straight from that table; D and trimming were deduced from the DNA. The sample table shows roughly 200,000 clones, and more than 60% are seen once. 2.7% of the sample comes from the top ten.

Specimen: PBMCs. This receptor was identified in a woman aged 55-75 years in good health and CMV-seropositive. The sequence is built from TRBV5-6 and TRBJ1-1; the D gene cannot be resolved reliably. The DNA sequence is as follows: TGTGCCAGCAGCTTGGACGGTCTGAACACTGAAGCTTTCTTT. This yields the protein CASSLDGLNTEAFF.